The T cell receptor (beta chain) described here comes from a study of cytomegalovirus exposure and HLA in healthy donors. Points from the study as a whole: The authors considered a cluster of highly shared sequence variants likely to be a sequencing artifact. A few chains linked to CMV were shown in vitro to be specific for CMV antigens. Association with HLA alleles at 0.05 false discovery rate was found for around 15,000 TCR beta sequences in a later analysis.

PCR employed 60 Vbeta and 13 Jbeta primers. Assay used: immunoSEQ multiplex PCR; TCRdb lists only in-frame clones, some missing. Of about 140,000 clones in the sample, 60% to 80% were seen once. This clone showed up just a few times. Its antigen is unidentified. In the same sample, other DNA sequences code for this CDR3. Samples came from healthy bone marrow donors. Sequenced input: PBMCs. The sequence was obtained from a female donor in good health and CMV-seronegative.

The CDR3 DNA sequence: TGCGCCAGCAGCCCGGGACAGGGGAACACTGAAGCTTTCTTT. Translation: CASSPGQGNTEAFF. The chain couples TRBV5-1 to TRBJ1-1; 9 bases line up with TRBD1. This CDR3 has 14 amino acids. Germline V lookup: CDR1 SGHRS, CDR2 YFSETQ. V shed 4 bases and J 1 base; nucleotides not matched to a gene: 2.